This entry is about one T cell receptor beta chain. Its antigen remains unidentified. This specimen belongs to a study of T cells in Graves' hyperthyroidism and ophthalmopathy. About the research overall: Peripheral blood was drawn at first diagnosis, prior to all treatment.

This CDR3 region has 11 residues. V lost 5 bases and J 9 bases, leaving 7 bases between the germline ends. The investigators amplified TCR beta CDR3 regions from RNA transcripts. The HTBI set primed first-round TCR CDR3 RT-PCR. Using its own MiXCR run on the multiplex PCR reads, TCRdb lists one record per CDR3 protein. There are 700,000 or so distinct CDR3 sequences in the sample; roughly 15% occur only once, and roughly an eighth lies in the top ten. The study, taken as a whole, reports: Median prediction lead before ophthalmopathy onset was 6.5 months with the model.

This chain joins TRBV12-3 or TRBV12-4 and TRBJ2-2; D is unresolved. Sequencing input: blood. This TCR was recovered from a woman aged 50 to 60 with Graves' ophthalmopathy. The CDR3 region has the DNA TGTGCCAGCAGTGGAGCCTGGGAGCTGTTTTTT. As protein: CASSGAWELFF.